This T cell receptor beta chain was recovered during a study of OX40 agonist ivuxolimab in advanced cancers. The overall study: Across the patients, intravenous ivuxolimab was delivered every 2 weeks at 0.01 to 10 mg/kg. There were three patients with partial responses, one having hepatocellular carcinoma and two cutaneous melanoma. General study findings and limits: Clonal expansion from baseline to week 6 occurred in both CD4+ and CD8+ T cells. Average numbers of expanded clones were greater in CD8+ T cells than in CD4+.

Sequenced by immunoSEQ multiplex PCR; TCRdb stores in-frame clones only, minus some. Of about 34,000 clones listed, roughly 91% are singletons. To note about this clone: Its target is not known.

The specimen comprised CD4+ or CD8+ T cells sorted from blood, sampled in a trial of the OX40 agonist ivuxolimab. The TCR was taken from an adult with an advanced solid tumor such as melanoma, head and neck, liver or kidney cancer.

Here the CDR3 DNA reads TGTGCCAGCAGTTTATGGCTAGCGGGCTCCTACAATGAGCAGTTCTTC. Amino acids: CASSLWLAGSYNEQFF. The chain has TRBV28 and TRBJ2-1; 8 bases are a match to TRBD2. The CDR3 extends over 16 amino acids. CDR1 is MDHEN, CDR2 SYDVKM, per germline. Unmatched junction bases numbered 1, after V lost 0 bases and J lost 0 bases.